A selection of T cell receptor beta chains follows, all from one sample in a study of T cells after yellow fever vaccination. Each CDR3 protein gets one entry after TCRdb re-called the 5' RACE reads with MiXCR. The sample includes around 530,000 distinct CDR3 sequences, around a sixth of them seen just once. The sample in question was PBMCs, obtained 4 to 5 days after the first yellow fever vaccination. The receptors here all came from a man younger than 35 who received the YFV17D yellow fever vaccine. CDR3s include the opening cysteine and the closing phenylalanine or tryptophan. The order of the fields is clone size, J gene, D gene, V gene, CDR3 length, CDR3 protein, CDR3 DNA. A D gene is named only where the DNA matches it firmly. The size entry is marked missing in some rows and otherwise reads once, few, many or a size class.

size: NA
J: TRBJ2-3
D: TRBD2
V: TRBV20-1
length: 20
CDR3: CSARDFGTSGGPRSTDTQYF
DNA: TGCAGTGCTAGAGATTTCGGGACTAGCGGGGGGCCTCGATCCACAGATACGCAGTATTTT

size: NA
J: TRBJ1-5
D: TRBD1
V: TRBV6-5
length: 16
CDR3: CASSYSGRGTDQPQHF
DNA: TGTGCCAGCAGTTACTCTGGCAGGGGGACAGATCAGCCCCAGCATTTT

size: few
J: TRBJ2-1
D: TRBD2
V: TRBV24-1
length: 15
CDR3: CATSTSGVSYNEQFF
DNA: TGTGCCACCTCAACTAGCGGCGTCTCCTACAATGAGCAGTTCTTC

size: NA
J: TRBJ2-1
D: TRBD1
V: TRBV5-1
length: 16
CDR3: CASSGAGGGTYNEQFF
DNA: TGCGCCAGCAGCGGCGCAGGGGGCGGCACCTACAATGAGCAGTTCTTC

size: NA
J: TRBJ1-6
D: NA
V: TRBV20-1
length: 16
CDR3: CSAREGIDSYNSPLHF
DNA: TGCAGTGCTAGAGAAGGGATCGACTCCTATAATTCACCCCTCCACTTT

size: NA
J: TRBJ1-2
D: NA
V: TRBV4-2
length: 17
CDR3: CASSQGDDSRWDYGYTF
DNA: TGTGCCAGCAGCCAAGGGGATGACAGCCGGTGGGACTATGGCTACACCTTC

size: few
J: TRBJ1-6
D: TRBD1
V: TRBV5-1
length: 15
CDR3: CASRQQQGAGSPLHF
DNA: TGCGCCAGCAGACAACAACAGGGGGCCGGTTCACCCCTCCACTTT

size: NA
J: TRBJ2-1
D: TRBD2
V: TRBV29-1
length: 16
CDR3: CSVELLAGISYNEQFF
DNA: TGCAGCGTTGAACTGCTAGCGGGGATATCCTACAATGAGCAGTTCTTC

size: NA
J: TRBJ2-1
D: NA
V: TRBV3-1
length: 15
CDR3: CASSPLGAGLDEQFF
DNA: TGTGCCAGCAGCCCTCTCGGGGCTGGTCTGGATGAGCAGTTCTTC

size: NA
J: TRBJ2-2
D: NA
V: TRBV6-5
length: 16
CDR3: CASSSPAGERTGELFF
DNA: TGTGCCAGCAGTTCTCCCGCCGGAGAGAGGACCGGGGAGCTGTTTTTT

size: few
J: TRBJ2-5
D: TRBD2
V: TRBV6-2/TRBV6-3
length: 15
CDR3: CASRWTSGGQETQYF
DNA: TGTGCCAGCAGATGGACTAGCGGGGGACAAGAGACCCAGTACTTC